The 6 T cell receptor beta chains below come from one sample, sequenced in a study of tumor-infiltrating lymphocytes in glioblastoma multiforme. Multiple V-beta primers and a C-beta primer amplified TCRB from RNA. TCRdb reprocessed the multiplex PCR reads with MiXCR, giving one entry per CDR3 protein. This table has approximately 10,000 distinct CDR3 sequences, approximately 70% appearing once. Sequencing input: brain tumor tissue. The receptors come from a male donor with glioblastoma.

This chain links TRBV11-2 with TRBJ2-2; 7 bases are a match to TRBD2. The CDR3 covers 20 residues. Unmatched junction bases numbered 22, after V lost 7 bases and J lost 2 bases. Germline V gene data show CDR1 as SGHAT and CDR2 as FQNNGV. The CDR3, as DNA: TGTGCCAGCACCCCCTCATTCGGCGAAGGGCTAGCGGAAAACACCGGGGAGCTGTTTTTT. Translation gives CASTPSFGEGLAENTGELFF.

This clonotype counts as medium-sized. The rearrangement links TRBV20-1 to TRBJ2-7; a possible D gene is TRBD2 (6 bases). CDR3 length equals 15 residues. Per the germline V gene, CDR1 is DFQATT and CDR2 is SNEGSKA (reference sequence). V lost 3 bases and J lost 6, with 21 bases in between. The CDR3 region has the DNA TGCAGTGCTAGCACATTCGGGAGTACGGCCGTCGAGCAGTACTTC. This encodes CSASTFGSTAVEQYF.

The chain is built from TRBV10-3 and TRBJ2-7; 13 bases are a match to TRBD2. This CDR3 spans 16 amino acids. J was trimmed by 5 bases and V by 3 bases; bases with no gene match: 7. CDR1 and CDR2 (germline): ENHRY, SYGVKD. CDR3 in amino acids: CAISDVLAGGFNEQYF. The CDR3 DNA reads TGTGCCATCAGTGATGTACTAGCGGGAGGGTTCAACGAGCAGTACTTC.

The CDR3 region has the DNA TGTGACGGCAGTTCCGGACAGCACTATGGCTACACCTTC. Protein product: CDGSSGQHYGYTF. V gene TRBV28 combines with J gene TRBJ1-2, with D perhaps matching TRBD1 (6 bases). Germline V gene lookup returns CDR1 MDHEN and CDR2 SYDVKM. The CDR3 has 13 amino acids.

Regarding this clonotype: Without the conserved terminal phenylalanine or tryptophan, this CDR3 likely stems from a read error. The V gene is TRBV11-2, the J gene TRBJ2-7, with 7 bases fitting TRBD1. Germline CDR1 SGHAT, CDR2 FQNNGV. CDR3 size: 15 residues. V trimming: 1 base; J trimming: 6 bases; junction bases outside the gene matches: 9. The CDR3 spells CASSLGQGTVREQYS. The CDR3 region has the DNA TGTGCCAGCAGCTTAGGACAGGGAACCGTCCGCGAGCAGTACTCC.

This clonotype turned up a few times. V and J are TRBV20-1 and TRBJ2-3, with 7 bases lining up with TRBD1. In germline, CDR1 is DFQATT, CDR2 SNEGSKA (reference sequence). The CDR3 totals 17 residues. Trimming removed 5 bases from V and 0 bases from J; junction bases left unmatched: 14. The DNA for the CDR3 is TGCAGTGCTCCCGATCTACGACAGGGATATAGCACAGATACGCAGTATTTT. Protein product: CSAPDLRQGYSTDTQYF.